Included here is one T cell receptor beta chain sequence, with context. What it recognizes is unknown. The data originate from a study of T cell repertoires in cytomegalovirus infection. Study overall: CMV epitopes that were recently identified and HLA-C-restricted were used alongside well-studied HLA-B-restricted ones. Both a matching HLA type and CMV infection were indicated by public TCR beta signatures.

This CDR3 is 17 amino acids long. The V gene's germline CDR1 is SGHKS and CDR2 YYEKEE (reference sequence). The ends were cut back, 4 bases at V and 1 base at J, with 17 bases in the middle. TCRdb independently ran MiXCR on the reads; one entry per CDR3 protein. The sample contains about 310,000 distinct CDR3 sequences, 25% of which appear only once. Study results and caveats: CMV carriers with the relevant HLA were identified by cumulative public TCR beta family frequency. Clonotypes of TCR beta that were HLA-C-restricted and CMV-specific dominated the ex vivo response.

This TCR derives from a human donor in good health (CMV status not recorded). Some clones in this sample may be carry-over from other donors' samples. This specimen consisted of cultured PBMCs, obtained from culture after CMV antigen stimulation. The chain joins TRBV5-5 to TRBJ1-4, with no clear D. Written as DNA, the CDR3 is TGTGCCAGCAGCACCCAATTGGGTGGTGGAACTAATGAAAAACTGTTTTTT. As protein: CASSTQLGGGTNEKLFF.